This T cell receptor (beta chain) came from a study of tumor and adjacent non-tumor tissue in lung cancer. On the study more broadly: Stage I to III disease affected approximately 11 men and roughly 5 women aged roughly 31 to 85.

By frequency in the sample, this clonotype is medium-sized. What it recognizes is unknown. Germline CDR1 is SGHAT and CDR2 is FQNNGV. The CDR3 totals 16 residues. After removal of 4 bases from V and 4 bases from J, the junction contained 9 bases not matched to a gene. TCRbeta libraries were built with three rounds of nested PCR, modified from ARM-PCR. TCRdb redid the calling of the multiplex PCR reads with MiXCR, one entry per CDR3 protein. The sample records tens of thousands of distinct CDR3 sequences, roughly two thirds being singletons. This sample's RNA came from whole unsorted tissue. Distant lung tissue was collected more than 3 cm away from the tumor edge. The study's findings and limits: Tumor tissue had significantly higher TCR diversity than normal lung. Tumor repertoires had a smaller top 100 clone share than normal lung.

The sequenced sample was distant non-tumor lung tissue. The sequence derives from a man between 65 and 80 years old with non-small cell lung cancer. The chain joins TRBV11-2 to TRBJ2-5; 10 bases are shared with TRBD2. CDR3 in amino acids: CASSSAGGTYGETQYF. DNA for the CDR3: TGTGCCAGCAGCTCAGCGGGGGGGACGTACGGAGAGACCCAGTACTTC. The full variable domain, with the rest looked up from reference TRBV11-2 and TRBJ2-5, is EAGVAQSPRYKIIEKRQSVAFWCNPISGHATLYWYQQILGQGPKLLIQFQNNGVVDDSQLPKDRFSAERLKGVDSTLKIQPAKLEDSAVYLCASSSAGGTYGETQYFGPGTRLLVL.